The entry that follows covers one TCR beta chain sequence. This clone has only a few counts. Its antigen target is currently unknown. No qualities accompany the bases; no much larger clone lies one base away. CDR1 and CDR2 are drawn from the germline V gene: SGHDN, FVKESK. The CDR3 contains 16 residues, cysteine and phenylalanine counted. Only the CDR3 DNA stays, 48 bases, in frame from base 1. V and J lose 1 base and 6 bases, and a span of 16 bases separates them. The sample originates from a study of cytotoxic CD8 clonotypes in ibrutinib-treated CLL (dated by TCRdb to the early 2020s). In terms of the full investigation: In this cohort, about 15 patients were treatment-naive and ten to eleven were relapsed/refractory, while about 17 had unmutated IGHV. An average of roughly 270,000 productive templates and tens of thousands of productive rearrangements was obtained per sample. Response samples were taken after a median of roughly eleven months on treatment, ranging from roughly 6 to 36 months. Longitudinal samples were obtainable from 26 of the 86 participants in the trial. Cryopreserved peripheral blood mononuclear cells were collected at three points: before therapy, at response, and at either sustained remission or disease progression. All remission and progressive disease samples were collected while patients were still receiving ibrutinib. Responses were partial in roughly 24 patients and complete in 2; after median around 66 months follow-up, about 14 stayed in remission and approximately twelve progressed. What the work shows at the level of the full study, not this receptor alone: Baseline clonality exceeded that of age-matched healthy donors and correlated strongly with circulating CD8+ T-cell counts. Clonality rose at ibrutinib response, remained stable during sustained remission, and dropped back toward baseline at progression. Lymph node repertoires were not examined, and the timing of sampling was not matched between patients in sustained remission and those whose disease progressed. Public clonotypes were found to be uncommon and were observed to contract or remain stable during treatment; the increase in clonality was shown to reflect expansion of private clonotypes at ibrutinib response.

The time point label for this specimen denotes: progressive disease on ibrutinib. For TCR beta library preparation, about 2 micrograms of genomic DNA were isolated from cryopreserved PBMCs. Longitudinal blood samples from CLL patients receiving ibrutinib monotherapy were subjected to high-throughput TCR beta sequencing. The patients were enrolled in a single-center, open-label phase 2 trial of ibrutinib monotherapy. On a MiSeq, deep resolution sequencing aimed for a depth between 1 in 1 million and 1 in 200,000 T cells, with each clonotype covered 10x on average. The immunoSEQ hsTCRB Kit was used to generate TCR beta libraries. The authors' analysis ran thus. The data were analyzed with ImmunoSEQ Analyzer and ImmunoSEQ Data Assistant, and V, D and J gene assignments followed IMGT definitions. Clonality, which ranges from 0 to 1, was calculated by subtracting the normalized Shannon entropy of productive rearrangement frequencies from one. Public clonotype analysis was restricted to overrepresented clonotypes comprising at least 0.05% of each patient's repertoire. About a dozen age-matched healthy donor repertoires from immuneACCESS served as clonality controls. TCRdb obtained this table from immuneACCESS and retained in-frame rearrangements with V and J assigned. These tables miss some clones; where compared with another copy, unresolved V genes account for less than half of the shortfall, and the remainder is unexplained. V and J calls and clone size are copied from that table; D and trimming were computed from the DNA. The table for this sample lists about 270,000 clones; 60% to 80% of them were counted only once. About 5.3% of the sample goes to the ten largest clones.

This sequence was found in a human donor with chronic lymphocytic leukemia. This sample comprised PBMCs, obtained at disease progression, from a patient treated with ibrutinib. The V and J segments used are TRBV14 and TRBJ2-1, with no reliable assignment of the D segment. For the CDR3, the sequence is CASSQVWATIPNEQFF. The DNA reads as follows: TGTGCCAGCAGCCAAGTGTGGGCCACAATCCCCAATGAGCAGTTCTTC.